Listed here are 2 T cell receptor beta chains from one sample, sequenced in a study of T-cell memory formation after mild COVID-19 (dated by TCRdb to the early 2020s). Receptor libraries were prepared by 5' RACE. Sequencing relied on an Illumina NovaSeq 6000. TCRdb reprocessed the public reads (quality trimming at Q25 with fastp, clone calling with MiXCR) and kept in-frame beta chains. Every entry covers one CDR3 protein and lists the most common genes and DNA from its rows. The sample table holds over 250,000 distinct CDR3 sequences, of which about 15% were seen once. The biggest ten clones account for over 20% of the sample. The sequencing sample was made of PBMCs or a T cell subset sorted from them (not recorded which). Source of these receptors: a man aged 18 to 30 who had mild COVID-19 (a few samples of this study predate the infection). The sample titles of this study are shuffled in the database, so cell type and time point are left out; the donor was told from shared clones.

This clonotype was observed a handful of times. V usage is TRBV2 and J usage is TRBJ2-5; the match to TRBD2 covers 8 bases. Losses at the gene ends were 4 bases for V and 4 bases for J; bases not matched to a gene: 11. Looked up from germline, CDR1 is SNHLY and CDR2 is FYNNEI. The CDR3 contains 16 residues. Here the CDR3 DNA reads TGTGCCAGCAGTGCACCGCGTCCGGGACTAGGAGAGACCCAGTACTTC. Residues: CASSAPRPGLGETQYF.

This clonotype was detected a few times. This rearrangement joins TRBV20-1 to TRBJ2-7, with D tentatively TRBD1 (6 bases). The V end lost 0 bases, the J end lost 6 bases, and 12 bases lay between the germline ends. This CDR3 region has 13 residues. In germline, CDR1 is DFQATT, CDR2 SNEGSKA (reference sequence). CDR3 nucleotide sequence: TGCAGTGCTAGAGAGCGGACAGTGGGCGAGCAGTACTTC. As protein: CSARERTVGEQYF.